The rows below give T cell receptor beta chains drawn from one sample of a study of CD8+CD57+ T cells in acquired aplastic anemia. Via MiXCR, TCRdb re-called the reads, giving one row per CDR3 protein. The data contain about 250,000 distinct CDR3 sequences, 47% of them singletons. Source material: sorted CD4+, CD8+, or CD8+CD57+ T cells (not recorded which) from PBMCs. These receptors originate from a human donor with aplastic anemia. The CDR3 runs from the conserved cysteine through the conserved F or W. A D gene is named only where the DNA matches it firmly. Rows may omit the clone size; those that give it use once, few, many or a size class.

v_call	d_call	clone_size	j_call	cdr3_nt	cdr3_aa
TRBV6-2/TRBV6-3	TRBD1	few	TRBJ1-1	TGTGCCAGCAGACGACAGGGGAAGGACACTGAAGCTTTCTTT	CASRRQGKDTEAFF
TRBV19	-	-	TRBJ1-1	TGTGCCAGTAGAAGGGGGGAGGGGAACACTGAAGCTTTCTTT	CASRRGEGNTEAFF
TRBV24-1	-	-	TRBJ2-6	TGTGCCACCAGTGGTCGGTTACCTGGGGCCAACGTCCTGACTTTC	CATSGRLPGANVLTF
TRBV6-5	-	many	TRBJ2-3	TGTGCCAGCAGCTACCAGCTGGACCGCACAGATACGCAGTATTTT	CASSYQLDRTDTQYF
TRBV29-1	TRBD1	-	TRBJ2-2	TGCAGCGTGGGCAGGGGGAGCGACGGGGAGCTGTTTTTT	CSVGRGSDGELFF
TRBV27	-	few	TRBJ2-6	TGTGCCAGCGGGCAGGGGACTGCTGGGGCCAACGTCCTGACTTTC	CASGQGTAGANVLTF
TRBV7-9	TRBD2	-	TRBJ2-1	TGTGCCAGCAGCTTAGCACTAGCGAGTGAGCAGTTCTTC	CASSLALASEQFF
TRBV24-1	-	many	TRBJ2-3	TGTGCCACCAGTAAGGGCACAGATACGCAGTATTTT	CATSKGTDTQYF
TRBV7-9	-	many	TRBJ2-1	TGTGCCGTAGCTAAGTTGCAAAACCCTCCCGTTTTCAATGAGCAGTTCTTC	CAVAKLQNPPVFNEQFF
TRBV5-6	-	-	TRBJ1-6	TGTGCCAGCAGCCCCACCGAGACAGGTTACATCGGTTCACCCCTCCACTTT	CASSPTETGYIGSPLHF
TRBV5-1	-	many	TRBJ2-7	TGCGCCAGCAGCTTTAGGGACGGACTATCCTACGAGCAGTACTTC	CASSFRDGLSYEQYF
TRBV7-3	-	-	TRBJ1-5	TGTGCCAGCGAACACGGTAATCAGCCCCAGCATTTT	CASEHGNQPQHF
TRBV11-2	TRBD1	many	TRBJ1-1	TGTGCCAGCAGCTTAGTTGTGCCAGGGGGGACTGAAGCTTTCTTT	CASSLVVPGGTEAFF
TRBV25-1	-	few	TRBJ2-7	TGTGCCAGCAGTAGCGTTTCCGAGCAGTACTTC	CASSSVSEQYF
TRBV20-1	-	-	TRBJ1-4	TGCAGTGCAGGAGGAACTAATGAAAAACTGTTTTTT	CSAGGTNEKLFF
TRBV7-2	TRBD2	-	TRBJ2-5	TGTGCCAGCAGCCGCGGACTAGCGGAGGGGACCCAGTACTTC	CASSRGLAEGTQYF
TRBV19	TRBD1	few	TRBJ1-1	TGTGCCAGTATGTCAACAGGGGTAAACACTGAAGCTTTCTTT	CASMSTGVNTEAFF
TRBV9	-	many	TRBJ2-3	TGTGCCAGCAGCGGTAATCAGGGGTCAGCTAGCACAGATACGCAGTATTTT	CASSGNQGSASTDTQYF
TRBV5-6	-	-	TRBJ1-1	TGTGCCAGCAACCCCTGGGGGGCCATGAACACTGAAGCTTTCTTT	CASNPWGAMNTEAFF
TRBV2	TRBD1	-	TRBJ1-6	TGTGCCAGCAGTGGACAGGGGGCGTCAGGTTCACCCCTCCACTTT	CASSGQGASGSPLHF
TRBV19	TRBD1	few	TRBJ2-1	TGTGCCAGTAGTATACCCATACGAGTCAACCGGGACAGGGAGTCCCATGAGCAGTTCTTC	CASSIPIRVNRDRESHEQFF
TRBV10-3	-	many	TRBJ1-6	TGTGCCATCAGTGAGCTTTGGGCCCGCCCTGTAGGCAATTCACCCCTCCACTTT	CAISELWARPVGNSPLHF
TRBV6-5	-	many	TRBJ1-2	TGTGCCAGCAGTACAGGGACTGGGGCAGATGGCTACACCTTC	CASSTGTGADGYTF
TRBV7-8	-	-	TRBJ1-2	TGTGCCAGCAGCTTAGACAGCTATGGCTACATCTTC	CASSLDSYGYIF
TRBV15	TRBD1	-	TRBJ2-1	TGTGCCACCAGCGCCCGGACAGGGAGACATGAGCAGTTCTTC	CATSARTGRHEQFF
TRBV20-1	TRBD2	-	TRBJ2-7	TGCAGTGCCTCGACTAGCCTCGGAGAGCAGTACTTC	CSASTSLGEQYF
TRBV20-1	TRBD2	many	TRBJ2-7	TGCAGTGCTAGAGATCTCCGGGAGGGCCGGGATTACGAGCAGTACTTC	CSARDLREGRDYEQYF
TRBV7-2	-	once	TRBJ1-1	TGTGCCAGCAGCGAAGGGGCGCTGAACACTGAAGCTTTCTTT	CASSEGALNTEAFF
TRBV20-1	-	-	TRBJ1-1	TGCAGTGCTAGAGAGGGAGGAGAGGCTTTCTTT	CSAREGGEAFF
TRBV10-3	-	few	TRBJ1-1	TGTGCCAGCAGTTACTCGATCAGGGGCAACACTGAAGCTTTCTTT	CASSYSIRGNTEAFF
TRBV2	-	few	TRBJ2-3	TGTGCCAGCAGTGGGGACCCTCCACTTAGCACAGATACGCAGTATTTT	CASSGDPPLSTDTQYF
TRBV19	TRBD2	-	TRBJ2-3	TGTGCCAGTTCAAGCGGGAGTCCATCGGATACGCAGTATTTT	CASSSGSPSDTQYF
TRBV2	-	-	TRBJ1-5	TGTGCCAGCAGTGTTAGTTATAGCAATCAGCCCCAGCATTTT	CASSVSYSNQPQHF
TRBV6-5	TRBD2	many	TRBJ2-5	TGTGCCAGCAGTGAATGGGGAGCGGGAGGGCCTGGGGAGACCCAGTACTTC	CASSEWGAGGPGETQYF
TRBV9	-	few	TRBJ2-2	TGTGCCAGCAGCGTAGTTTCCACCGGGGAGCTGTTTTTT	CASSVVSTGELFF
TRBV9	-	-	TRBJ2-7	TGTGCCAGCAGCCCAAGAGTGACAGACTACGAGCAGTACTTC	CASSPRVTDYEQYF
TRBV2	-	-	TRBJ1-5	TGTGCCAGCAGCGATGAGGCGATTCAGCCCCAGCATTTT	CASSDEAIQPQHF
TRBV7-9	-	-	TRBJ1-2	TGTGCCAGCAGCTTCCCTATATCCGGACAGTACTATGGCTACACCTTC	CASSFPISGQYYGYTF
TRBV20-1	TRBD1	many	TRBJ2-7	TGCAGTGCTAGAGGCGCCGGGACAGGGGTTTCCGAGCAGTACTTC	CSARGAGTGVSEQYF
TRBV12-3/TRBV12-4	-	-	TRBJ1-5	TGTGCCAGCAGTTTAAGGCCAGGCGATCAGCCCCAGCATTTT	CASSLRPGDQPQHF